The sequence of this TCR beta chain was determined in a study of cytomegalovirus exposure and HLA in healthy donors. Broader study findings: As confirmed in vitro, three CMV-associated chains were specific for CMV antigens.

V shed 6 bases and J 0 bases; nucleotides not matched to a gene: 5. This CDR3 region has 15 residues. Germline V gene lookup returns CDR1 ENHRY and CDR2 SYGVKD. As concerns this clone: Its specificity is not known.

The PCR made use of 60 Vbeta and 13 Jbeta primers. Sequenced by immunoSEQ multiplex PCR; TCRdb stores in-frame clones only, minus some. The sample shows about 120,000 clones, roughly three quarters of them seen only once. The sequence was obtained from a woman aged 18 to 35 in good health and CMV-seronegative. The sample taken for sequencing was PBMCs. The rearrangement joins TRBV10-3 to TRBJ2-5; 9 bases map to TRBD2. This CDR3 is CAISLTSGNQETQYF. In DNA, the CDR3 is TGTGCCATCAGCCTGACTAGCGGAAACCAAGAGACCCAGTACTTC.